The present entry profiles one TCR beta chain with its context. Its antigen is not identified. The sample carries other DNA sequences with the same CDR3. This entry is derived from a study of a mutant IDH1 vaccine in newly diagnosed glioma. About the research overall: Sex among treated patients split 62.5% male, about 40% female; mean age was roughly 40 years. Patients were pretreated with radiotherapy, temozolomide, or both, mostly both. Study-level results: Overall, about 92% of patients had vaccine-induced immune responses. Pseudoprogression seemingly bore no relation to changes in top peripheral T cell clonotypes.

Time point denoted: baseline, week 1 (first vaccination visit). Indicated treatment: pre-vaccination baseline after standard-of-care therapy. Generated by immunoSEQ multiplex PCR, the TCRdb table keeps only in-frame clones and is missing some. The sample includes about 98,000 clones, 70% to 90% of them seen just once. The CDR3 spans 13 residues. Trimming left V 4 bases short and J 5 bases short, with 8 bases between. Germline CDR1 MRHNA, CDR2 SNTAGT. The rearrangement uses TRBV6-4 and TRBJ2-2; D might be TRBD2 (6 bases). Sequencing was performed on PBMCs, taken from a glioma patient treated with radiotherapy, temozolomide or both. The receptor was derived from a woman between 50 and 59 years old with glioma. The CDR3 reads CASSAAGTGELFF. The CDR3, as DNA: TGTGCCAGCAGTGCTGCGGGGACCGGGGAGCTGTTTTTT.